These 21 T cell receptor beta chains were all obtained from the same sample, sequenced in a study of regulatory T cells in long-lasting Graves disease. The TCR beta library used iRepertoire HTBI primers with Arm-PCR amplification of CDR3. MiXCR, applied by TCRdb to the multiplex PCR reads, yields one record per CDR3 protein. The sample holds 350,000 to 450,000 distinct CDR3 sequences, around 14% seen once. Time point reported: newly diagnosed GD, antithyroid drugs for less than 3 months. After RNA was extracted from PBMCs, the TCR library was made from it. Another study also made use of these data, one on T cells in Graves' hyperthyroidism and ophthalmopathy.

The material sequenced was peripheral blood mononuclear cells (PBMCs), taken at new diagnosis, from a patient treated with antithyroid drugs. The receptors come from a woman aged 25-40 years with Graves disease.

This clonotype showed up many times. The V and J genes are TRBV3-1 and TRBJ2-1; TRBD1 aligns across 7 bases. This CDR3 is 12 amino acids long. The junction had 4 bases not matched to a gene; V was cut back by 10 bases and J by 4 bases. From germline, CDR1 is LGHDT and CDR2 YNNKEL (reference sequence). CDR3 sequence (DNA): TGTGCCACGAAGGGGGCGTACAATGAGCAGTTCTTC. It specifies CATKGAYNEQFF.

The J gene is TRBJ2-7, the V gene TRBV10-3, with 7 bases identical to TRBD2. With 3 bases clipped from V and 0 bases from J, the junction kept 2 bases outside the gene matches. CDR1 is ENHRY, CDR2 SYGVKD, per germline. The CDR3 has 14 residues. This chain's CDR3 is CAISDRDYSYEQYF. The CDR3 nucleotides are TGTGCCATCAGTGACCGGGACTACTCCTACGAGCAGTACTTC.

This clonotype appeared a few times. This may be a read error, as it is one base from a much larger clone. The J gene is TRBJ2-1, the V gene TRBV11-2; D uncertain. This CDR3 has 15 residues. CDR1 and CDR2 from the germline V gene are SGHAT and FQNNGV. CDR3 nucleotide sequence: TGTGCCAGCAGCTTAGCCCTAAACTCCTACAATGAGCAGTCCTTC. This encodes CASSLALNSYNEQSF.

The genes are TRBV7-8 and TRBJ1-1; D gene ambiguous. CDR1 and CDR2 from the germline V gene are SGHVS and FQNEAQ. The CDR3 is made up of 15 amino acids. V shed 5 bases and J shed 4 bases, with 17 bases lying between them. The CDR3 loop is CASSRPTSMSTEAFF. CDR3 bases: TGTGCCAGCAGCCGACCGACATCTATGAGCACTGAAGCTTTCTTT.

Turning to this clonotype: One end of the junction does not line up with germline, which may come from a read error. V is TRBV27 and J is TRBJ2-2, with unresolved D. The CDR3 runs to 16 residues. Germline assignment: CDR1 MNHEY and CDR2 SMNVEV (reference sequence). DNA for the CDR3: TGTGCCGGCAGTCCGGATAACTGGCCTCAAGCAGGGGAGCTGTTTTTT. It encodes CAGSPDNWPQAGELFF.

The sample holds many counts of this clonotype. V and J are TRBV5-1 and TRBJ2-2; D is unresolved. Germline CDR1 reads SGHRS; CDR2 reads YFSETQ. Trimming removed 0 bases from V and 3 bases from J, with 12 bases in between. The CDR3 runs 16 residues. CDR3 sequence (DNA): TGCGCCAGCAGCTTGGAAGTATCCCCACACACCGGGGAGCTGTTTTTT. Its protein product is CASSLEVSPHTGELFF.

The chain couples TRBV28 to TRBJ1-5; tentatively, D is TRBD1 (5 bases). Trimming shortened V by 6 bases and J by 3 bases, and 15 bases separated the two germline ends. The CDR3 totals 15 residues. Germline lookup yields CDR1 MDHEN and CDR2 SYDVKM. CDR3 coding DNA: TGTGCCAGCAGACTCGGGGGGACGGTCAATCAGCCCCAGCATTTT. It codes for CASRLGGTVNQPQHF.

The sample holds a few counts of this clonotype. J is TRBJ1-6 and V is TRBV24-1, with no clear D. V lost 2 bases and J 9 bases, leaving 4 bases between the germline ends. The CDR3 extends over 12 amino acids. The germline CDR1 and CDR2 sequences are KGHDR and SFDVKD. The CDR3 DNA reads TGTGCCACCAGTGATTCAGGTTCACCCCTCCACTTT. The encoded protein is CATSDSGSPLHF.

This clonotype was counted only a few times. This rearrangement joins TRBV29-1 to TRBJ2-4; 10 nucleotides align to TRBD1. Trimming took 6 bases from V and 8 from J; bases not matched to a gene: 16. CDR3 length: 16 amino acids. Germline loops: CDR1 SQVTM, CDR2 ANQGSEA. The CDR3 bases are TGCAGCGTATCCCGACAGGGGGCCTTCCTTCCGGACATTCAGTACTTC. Amino acids: CSVSRQGAFLPDIQYF.

There are a few counts of this clonotype. The chain recombines TRBV19 with TRBJ1-4; possible D gene TRBD1, 5 bases. V lost 9 bases and J 4 bases, leaving 15 bases between the germline ends. This CDR3 is 14 amino acids long. The V gene's germline CDR1 is LNHDA and CDR2 SQIVND (reference sequence). CDR3 sequence: CASQEGLLNEKLFF. The CDR3 DNA reads as TGTGCCAGCCAAGAGGGGCTGCTTAATGAAAAACTGTTTTTT.

This clonotype showed up many times. The chain uses TRBV11-3 and TRBJ2-7; no clear D gene. V was clipped by 2 bases and J by 3 bases, with 14 bases between them. The length of the CDR3 is 15 residues. Germline V gene data show CDR1 as SGHNT and CDR2 as YENEEA. For the CDR3, the DNA is TGTGCCAGCAGCTTAACCGGGTTCACCTACTACGAGCAGTACTTC. Encoded protein: CASSLTGFTYYEQYF. Using reference TRBV11-3 and TRBJ2-7 for the parts outside the CDR3, the full variable domain is EAGVVQSPRYKIIEKKQPVAFWCNPISGHNTLYWYLQNLGQGPELLIRYENEEAVDDSQLPKDRFSAERLKGVDSTLKIQPAELGDSAVYLCASSLTGFTYYEQYFGPGTRLTVT.

The gene calls are TRBV20-1 and TRBJ2-7, with a weak D call TRBD2 (8 bases). CDR1 is DFQATT and CDR2 is SNEGSKA in the germline V gene (reference sequence). V was shortened by 3 bases and J by 8 bases, with 14 bases between the two germline ends. CDR3 length: 12 amino acids. CDR3 nucleotides: TGCAGTGCTAGCCGGGAGGGGGCCCAGCAGTACTTC. Protein: CSASREGAQQYF.

This clonotype was seen many times. The chain joins TRBV28 to TRBJ1-2; no reliable D call. The length of the CDR3 is 14 residues. The V end lost 7 bases, the J end lost 2 bases, and 14 bases lay between the germline ends. Germline V gene data show CDR1 as MDHEN and CDR2 as SYDVKM. In DNA, the CDR3 is TGTGCCAGCACAGGAGGAAGTCGCAACTATGGCTACACCTTC. Translated, it gives CASTGGSRNYGYTF.

This clonotype showed up many times. The chain recombines TRBV15 with TRBJ2-3, with D perhaps given as TRBD1 or TRBD2 (6 bases each). Trimming took 0 bases from V and 6 from J, leaving 16 bases between them. The CDR3 is 16 amino acids. Germline-derived CDR1 and CDR2 are LNHNV and YYDKDF (reference sequence). The CDR3 loop reads CATSRERLPGADTQYF. CDR3 nucleotide sequence: TGTGCCACCAGCAGAGAACGGCTTCCGGGGGCGGATACGCAGTATTTT.

In this sample, this clonotype turned up a few times. V and J are TRBV29-1 and TRBJ1-6; unclear D gene. Germline V lookup: CDR1 SQVTM, CDR2 ANQGSEA. The CDR3 spans 15 residues. Trimming took off 7 bases at V and 5 bases at J, with 18 bases between the two ends. CDR3 region: CSGAHLKGHNSPLHF. Here the CDR3 DNA reads TGCAGCGGAGCACACCTGAAGGGTCATAATTCACCCCTCCACTTT.

The chain has TRBV9 and TRBJ2-7; 11 positions agree with TRBD2. J was trimmed by 4 bases and V by 4 bases; bases with no gene match: 7. Germline CDR1 reads SGDLS; CDR2 reads YYNGEE. This CDR3 has 15 amino acids. CDR3 bases: TGTGCCAGCAGCCTCCTAGCGGGAGGAGGTTACGAGCAGTACTTC. Residues: CASSLLAGGGYEQYF.

This clonotype was seen a handful of times. V gene TRBV19 combines with J gene TRBJ2-7, with TRBD1 matching 11 bases. V lost 3 bases, J lost 3 bases, and 4 bases stayed unmatched. The CDR3 spans 15 residues. The germline V gene has CDR1 LNHDA and CDR2 SQIVND (reference sequence). In DNA, the CDR3 is TGTGCCAGTAGTATTGGGACAGGGGGAAACTACGAGCAGTACTTC. Its translation is CASSIGTGGNYEQYF.

Many counts were recorded for this clonotype. V is TRBV28 and J is TRBJ2-3, with D possibly being TRBD2 (6 bases). Germline CDR1 MDHEN, CDR2 SYDVKM. Trimming took off 6 bases at V and 5 bases at J, with 33 bases between the two ends. The CDR3 consists of 20 residues. In nucleotides, the CDR3 is TGTGCCAGCAGACTTTCGGGGGTCTGGGGCGCCGAGGGAGGACAAGATACGCAGTATTTT. Residues: CASRLSGVWGAEGGQDTQYF.

This clonotype has at least ten counts. CDR3 loop: CASSAQFDEQFF. CDR3 nucleotide sequence: TGTGCCAGCAGTGCCCAATTCGATGAGCAGTTCTTC. The chain recombines TRBV7-9 with TRBJ2-1, with no clear D. This CDR3 spans 12 amino acids. CDR1 is SEHNR, CDR2 FQNEAQ, per germline (reference sequence). Trimming took 6 bases from V and 8 from J, leaving 11 bases between them.

This clonotype has more than one count but fewer than ten. This may come from a read error, since a much larger clone is one base off. The gene calls are TRBV3-1 and TRBJ2-1; the D gene is possibly TRBD2 (5 bases). Germline V gene data show CDR1 as LGHDT and CDR2 as YNNKEL (reference sequence). The V end was cut by 4 bases, the J end by 4 bases, with 20 bases between. The CDR3 has 17 residues. The chain's CDR3 is CASSPDLGGSVYNEQFF. The CDR3 coding sequence is TGTGCCAGCAGCCCTGACCTCGGCGGGTCGGTATACAATGAGCAGTTCTTC.

In its sample, this clonotype was seen many times. V usage is TRBV3-1 and J usage is TRBJ2-1; 10 bases are shared with TRBD2. The CDR3 has 17 residues. The ends lost 4 bases at V and 13 bases at J; junction bases unmatched: 19. In germline, CDR1 is LGHDT, CDR2 YNNKEL (reference sequence). Here the CDR3 reads CASSRGADSLLAGAQFF. The CDR3 DNA reads as TGTGCCAGCAGCCGAGGAGCGGACAGTCTTCTAGCGGGAGCTCAGTTCTTC.